These 8 T cell receptor beta chains were all obtained from the same sample, sequenced in a study of regulatory T cells in long-lasting Graves disease. HTBI primers from iRepertoire and Arm-PCR of CDR3 regions yielded the TCR beta libraries. TCRdb re-derived calls from the multiplex PCR reads in MiXCR, one entry per CDR3 protein. Here the sample spans hundreds of thousands of distinct CDR3 sequences, roughly 17% being singletons. Time point specified: newly diagnosed GD, antithyroid drugs for less than 3 months. TCR sequences were obtained from RNA taken from PBMCs. In addition, the sample was reused for a study of T cells in Graves' hyperthyroidism and ophthalmopathy.

Source: peripheral blood mononuclear cells (PBMCs), taken at new diagnosis, from a patient treated with antithyroid drugs. The receptors stem from a man between 40 and 49 years old with Graves disease.

This rearrangement joins TRBV5-5 to TRBJ2-1; maybe TRBD2 (7 bases). The J call is doubtful: the DNA matches TRBJ2-5 better. This CDR3 has 15 residues. Per the germline V gene, CDR1 is SGHKS and CDR2 is YYEKEE (reference sequence). CDR3 in DNA: TGTGCCAGCAGCTTGGGGGGGGGCCGGTTGGAGACCCAGTACTTC. This codes for CASSLGGGRLETQYF.

The rearrangement links TRBV3-1 to TRBJ2-6; no clear D gene. V lost 0 bases, J lost 1 base, and 7 bases lay in between. Germline assignment: CDR1 LGHDT and CDR2 YNNKEL (reference sequence). CDR3 length: 16 residues. The CDR3 loop is CASSQDEGSGANVLTF. The CDR3 nucleotides are TGTGCCAGCAGCCAAGATGAAGGGTCTGGGGCCAACGTCCTGACTTTC.

Here the CDR3 reads CASSQVAWLGNTGELFF. The DNA for the CDR3 is TGCGCCAGCAGCCAAGTAGCTTGGCTCGGGAACACCGGGGAGCTGTTTTTT. The chain uses TRBV4-1 and TRBJ2-2; D is unclear. The CDR3 runs to 17 residues. Trimming stripped 1 base from V and 1 base from J, with 13 bases between. The V gene's germline CDR1 is MGHRA and CDR2 YSYEKL.

The rearrangement links TRBV7-9 to TRBJ1-1; D not resolved. This CDR3 is built from 15 residues. The V end lost 3 bases, the J end lost 5 bases, and 16 bases lay between the germline ends. CDR1 is SEHNR, CDR2 FQNEAQ, per germline (reference sequence). CDR3 coding DNA: TGTGCCAGCAGCTTCCCGCCGGAGGCGGGTACTGAAGCTTTCTTT. Translation gives CASSFPPEAGTEAFF.

At least ten counts were recorded for this clonotype. The rearrangement joins TRBV30 to TRBJ1-5; D unresolved. The CDR3 consists of 15 residues. V was pared by 3 bases and J by 3 bases, with 15 bases between. Germline CDR1 is GTSNPN and CDR2 is SVGIG (reference sequence). The CDR3 DNA follows: TGTGCCTGGAGCCGGCGCGGAATTGCCAATCAGCCCCAGCATTTT. It specifies CAWSRRGIANQPQHF. The entire variable domain, with the rest obtained from reference TRBV30 and TRBJ1-5, is as follows: SQTIHQWPATLVQPVGSPLSLECTVEGTSNPNLYWYRQAAGRGLQLLFYSVGIGQISSEVPQNLSASRPQDRQFILSSKKLLLSDSGFYLCAWSRRGIANQPQHFGDGTRLSIL.

At least ten counts were recorded for this clonotype. This may arise from a read error, as a much more abundant clone is one base away. The V and J genes are TRBV24-1 and TRBJ2-3; 13 bases map to TRBD2. V was pared by 7 bases and J by 2 bases, with 2 bases of the junction left unmatched. The CDR3 spans 15 residues. The V gene's germline CDR1 is KGHDR and CDR2 SFDVKD. The CDR3 loop is CATRGLAGNTDTQYF. The CDR3 nucleotides are TGTGCCACCAGGGGACTAGCGGGGAACACAGATACGCAGTATTTT.

The chain combines TRBV4-1 with TRBJ2-4, with D unclear. In germline, CDR1 is MGHRA, CDR2 YSYEKL. V lost 0 bases and J 0 bases, leaving 9 bases between the germline ends. This CDR3 comprises 16 residues. CDR3 amino acids: CASSQDPRLAKNIQYF. DNA of the CDR3: TGCGCCAGCAGCCAAGACCCCAGATTAGCCAAAAACATTCAGTACTTC.

This clonotype came up a few times. The chain uses TRBV12-3 or TRBV12-4 and TRBJ1-5; 11 bases map to TRBD1. V lost 5 bases to trimming and J lost 9 bases; unmatched junction nucleotides: 12. This CDR3 spans 16 amino acids. For the CDR3, the DNA is TGTGCCAGCAGTAGAAGGGGACAGGGGGACATAGGGCCCCAGCATTTT. It specifies CASSRRGQGDIGPQHF.